This T cell receptor (beta chain) was captured by sequencing in a study of T cell responses to AZD1222 COVID-19 vaccine. The CDR3 is made up of 17 amino acids. V was pared by 0 bases and J by 0 bases, with 12 bases between. Germline CDR1 is LGHDT and CDR2 is YNNKEL (reference sequence). The repertoire was sequenced with immunoSEQ multiplex PCR; TCRdb's copy has only in-frame clones and lacks some. The sample carries 150,000 to 200,000 clones, 90% to 95% recorded once. Turning to this clone: Antigen: not known.

Overall study findings and caveats: Only a handful of AZD1222 recipients, six or seven in all, had baseline seropositivity. Receipt of two AZD1222 doses was followed by a rise in Spike-specific TCR breadth and depth. Females made up more of the donors, who were largely white British, and clonal diversity may have come out too low.

Pooling of second doses given at about 4 or about 12 weeks was done. This chain links TRBV3-1 (or the pseudogene TRBV3-2) with TRBJ1-3; D is possibly TRBD1 (5 bases). The sequence was obtained from an adult who received the AZD1222 COVID-19 vaccine. The sample was peripheral blood, taken 28 days after the second AZD1222 dose. Written as DNA, the CDR3 is TGTGCCAGCAGCCAAGATAGAGACAGCCTCTCTGGAAACACCATATATTTT. Its translation: CASSQDRDSLSGNTIYF.